This entry is about one T cell receptor beta chain. The source of the sample is a study of blood T cell repertoires in COVID-19. For the study at large: The cDNA or gDNA used as material had been derived from T cells, B-cell-depleted T cells, or PBMCs.

TCRdb's copy holds only in-frame clones and misses some; the assay was immunoSEQ multiplex PCR. The sample lists a few hundred thousand clones; roughly nine tenths were seen once. Resolution of symptoms, clearance, or two negative PCRs was present in recovered Cohort 3 donors. CDR3 size: 15 residues. V was pared by 5 bases and J by 7 bases, with 18 bases between. CDR1 is SGHVS and CDR2 is FQNEAQ in the germline V gene. This receptor was identified in a woman in her sixties or seventies who had recovered from COVID-19. The chain combines TRBV7-8 with TRBJ2-1, with D maybe TRBD2 (6 bases). Sequencing was carried out using PBMCs or T cells enriched from blood (not recorded which). This CDR3 reads CASSPPSRGRNEQFF. CDR3 sequence (DNA): TGTGCCAGCAGCCCCCCCTCGCGGGGACGAAATGAGCAGTTCTTC.